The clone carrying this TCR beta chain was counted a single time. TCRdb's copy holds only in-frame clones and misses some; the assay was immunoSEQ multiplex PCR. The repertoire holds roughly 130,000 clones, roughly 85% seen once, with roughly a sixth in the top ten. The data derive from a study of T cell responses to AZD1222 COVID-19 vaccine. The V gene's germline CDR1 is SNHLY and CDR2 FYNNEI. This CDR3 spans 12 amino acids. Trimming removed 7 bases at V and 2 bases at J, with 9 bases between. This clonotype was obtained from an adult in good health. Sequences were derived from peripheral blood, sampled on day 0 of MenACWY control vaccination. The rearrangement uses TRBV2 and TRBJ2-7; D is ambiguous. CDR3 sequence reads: CASTASTYEQYF. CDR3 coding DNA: TGTGCCAGCACAGCCTCGACCTACGAGCAGTACTTC.